This T cell receptor (beta chain) was obtained from a study of regulatory T cells in long-lasting Graves disease. Whole-study results and caveats: Persistent disease samples used TRBV28, TRBJ1-2 and TRBJ2-5 preferentially.

This clonotype was observed at least ten times. The antigen is undetermined. Building of the TCR beta libraries involved iRepertoire HTBI primers and Arm-PCR of CDR3 regions. TCRdb passed the multiplex PCR reads through MiXCR, listing each CDR3 protein once. This sample carries a few hundred thousand distinct CDR3 sequences, 20% of them seen once, and the ten largest clones take approximately 15%. Trimming stripped 6 bases from V and 8 bases from J, with 7 bases between. The CDR3 sequence is 11 residues long. Sample time point: newly diagnosed GD, antithyroid drugs for less than 3 months. The authors made the TCR library using RNA they extracted from PBMCs.

This chain uses TRBV12-3 or TRBV12-4 with TRBJ2-2, with no clear D. The sample in question was peripheral blood mononuclear cells (PBMCs), obtained at new diagnosis, from a patient treated with antithyroid drugs. This TCR was sampled from a female donor with Graves disease. The CDR3 loop is CASRGSGELFF. The CDR3 nucleotides read TGTGCCAGCAGGGGATCGGGGGAGCTGTTTTTT.